This T cell receptor beta chain was sequenced in a study of shared clonotypes between healthy human individuals. Turning to the study itself: For every donor, three CD4 naive, three CD4 memory, two CD8 naive and one CD8 memory plates were used. The study's findings and limits: It was only blood that was sampled, and tissue repertoires likely differ. Across a handful of donors, naive CD4 shared 5% to 6%, naive CD8 around 3.5%, memory CD4 more than 2%, memory CD8 about 0.4%.

Of note for this clone: Its target is unknown.

Repertoires were generated with immunoSEQ multiplex PCR, while TCRdb's copy carries only in-frame clones and drops some. The sample has millions of clones; roughly 96% are singletons. Germline values: CDR1 KGHSH, CDR2 LQKENI. The CDR3 is made up of 16 amino acids. V was clipped by 3 bases and J by 3 bases; unmatched bases: 3. Every contributor of samples was a Caucasian grown-up residing in Nashville, Tennessee. This receptor was identified in a man between 18 and 35 years old in good health. The sequenced material came from naive CD4+ T cells sorted from blood. Subset in this sample: CD45RA+ positively selected. This rearrangement joins TRBV18 to TRBJ2-4, with 12 bases identical to TRBD2. The CDR3 spells CASSPRTSGDKNIQYF. The DNA of the CDR3 is TGTGCCAGCTCACCCCGGACTAGCGGGGACAAAAACATTCAGTACTTC.